The 28 T cell receptor beta chains below all came from one sample that was sequenced in a study of T cell responses to AZD1222 COVID-19 vaccine. TCRdb keeps only in-frame clones here, not all; method: immunoSEQ multiplex PCR. Of 150,000 to 200,000 clones listed, about 90% are singletons. This material consisted of peripheral blood, taken on day 0 of MenACWY control vaccination. The origin of the receptors is an adult in good health.

This clone is a singleton in its sample. The gene calls are TRBV7-8 and TRBJ1-4; unclear D gene. The CDR3 runs 15 residues. Trimming took off 1 base at V and 5 bases at J, with 11 bases between the two ends. The germline V gene has CDR1 SGHVS and CDR2 FQNEAQ. This CDR3 reads CASSLGSGRNEKLFF. The DNA of the CDR3 is TGTGCCAGCAGCTTAGGTTCGGGTCGAAATGAAAAACTGTTTTTT.

J is TRBJ2-7 and V is TRBV28; D is unresolved. Looked up from germline, CDR1 is MDHEN and CDR2 is SYDVKM. The CDR3 spans 12 residues. Trimming took off 2 bases at V and 0 bases at J, with 2 bases between the two ends. The CDR3, as DNA: TGTGCCAGCAGTTTAGTCTCCTACGAGCAGTACTTC. Translation gives CASSLVSYEQYF.

In this sample, this clone turned up a few times. The rearrangement uses TRBV7-2 and TRBJ1-4; no firm D call. Germline values: CDR1 SGHTA, CDR2 FQGNSA. V lost 6 bases and J 10 bases, leaving 15 bases between the germline ends. The CDR3 runs 13 residues. Written as DNA, the CDR3 is TGTGCCAGCAGGCGGCGAGGAGCCGGAAAACTGTTTTTT. Amino acids: CASRRRGAGKLFF.

The chain carries TRBV6-5 and TRBJ1-2, with D possibly matching TRBD1 (6 bases). Trimming pared 11 bases from V and 4 bases from J, leaving 14 bases between. There are 12 residues in the CDR3. Germline V gives CDR1 MNHEY, CDR2 SVGAGI. The CDR3 reads CAAHRVLYGYTF. CDR3 DNA: TGTGCCGCTCACAGGGTTCTCTATGGCTACACCTTC.

The rearrangement joins TRBV7-9 to TRBJ2-1, with 7 bases identical to TRBD1. Trimming took 4 bases from V and 5 from J; bases not matched to a gene: 8. Germline CDR1 reads SEHNR; CDR2 reads FQNEAQ (reference sequence). This CDR3 is built from 15 residues. This CDR3 reads CASSSTDRVHNEQFF. The CDR3 DNA follows: TGTGCCAGCAGCTCAACTGACAGGGTCCACAATGAGCAGTTCTTC.

This clone was seen only once. The chain is built from TRBV7-9 and TRBJ1-2, with a possible D match to TRBD1 (6 bases). There are 15 residues in the CDR3. V was cut by 2 bases and J by 8 bases, with 18 bases left in between. The V gene's germline CDR1 is SEHNR and CDR2 FQNEAQ (reference sequence). The CDR3 sequence is CASSLIRGPLNGYTF. CDR3 nucleotide sequence: TGTGCCAGCAGCTTAATCAGGGGTCCCTTGAACGGCTACACCTTC.

In its sample, this clone was seen a few times. The rearrangement uses TRBV2 and TRBJ1-1; possible D gene TRBD1, 5 bases. The length of the CDR3 is 16 residues. The V gene lost 6 bases and the J gene lost 0 bases, with 17 bases spanning the gap. Germline V gene sequence: CDR1 SNHLY, CDR2 FYNNEI. The CDR3 DNA reads TGTGCCAGCAGAGGGGACGGCCGATTCATGAACACTGAAGCTTTCTTT. Encoded protein: CASRGDGRFMNTEAFF.

This chain links TRBV30 with TRBJ1-2; the D gene is possibly TRBD1 (5 bases). V lost 8 bases to trimming and J lost 8 bases, with 33 bases between them. From germline, CDR1 is GTSNPN and CDR2 SVGIG (reference sequence). The CDR3 totals 17 residues. The CDR3 spells CAGENLGRQVPWGGYTF. The CDR3 nucleotides read TGTGCCGGCGAAAATCTTGGTCGTCAGGTCCCTTGGGGCGGCTACACCTTC.

The chain combines TRBV4-1 with TRBJ1-2; a possible D gene is TRBD1 (6 bases). Germline V gene data show CDR1 as MGHRA and CDR2 as YSYEKL. The CDR3 is 15 amino acids. Trimming pared 1 base from V and 1 base from J, leaving 10 bases between. In DNA form, the CDR3 reads TGCGCCAGCAGCCAAGCGTCAGGGGTTAACTATGGCTACACCTTC. Translated: CASSQASGVNYGYTF.

The chain is built from TRBV9 and TRBJ2-2; D is uncertain. Trimming took off 3 bases at V and 4 bases at J, with 16 bases between the two ends. CDR3 length: 16 residues. Germline V gene sequence: CDR1 SGDLS, CDR2 YYNGEE. Here the CDR3 reads CASSARPVWGTGELFF. Here the CDR3 DNA reads TGTGCCAGCAGCGCACGACCCGTCTGGGGCACCGGGGAGCTGTTTTTT. Full variable domain (missing parts from reference TRBV9 and TRBJ2-2): DSGVTQTPKHLITATGQRVTLRCSPRSGDLSVYWYQQSLDQGLQFLIQYYNGEERAKGNILERFSAQQFPDLHSELNLSSLELGDSALYFCASSARPVWGTGELFFGEGSRLTVL.

The chain couples TRBV7-9 to TRBJ2-1; D not resolved. Germline lookup yields CDR1 SEHNR and CDR2 FQNEAQ (reference sequence). V was shortened by 5 bases and J by 10 bases, with 9 bases between the two germline ends. CDR3 size: 11 residues. The CDR3 DNA is TGTGCCAGCAGCCAAGAGTCCGAGCAGTTCTTC. It encodes CASSQESEQFF.

V and J are TRBV29-1 and TRBJ2-1; D gene ambiguous. Looked up from germline, CDR1 is SQVTM and CDR2 is ANQGSEA. Trimming removed 3 bases at V and 0 bases at J, with 6 bases between. This CDR3 is 13 amino acids long. CDR3 loop: CSVEPDSYNEQFF. CDR3 bases: TGCAGCGTTGAGCCGGACTCCTACAATGAGCAGTTCTTC.

This chain uses TRBV27 with TRBJ1-2, with D possibly matching TRBD1 (5 bases). The CDR3 is 14 amino acids. Germline V gene sequence: CDR1 MNHEY, CDR2 SMNVEV (reference sequence). The germline V and J ends were trimmed by 6 bases and 4 bases, with 15 bases remaining between them. CDR3 DNA sequence: TGTGCCAGCAGGGAAACAGGATTCTTCTATGGCTACACCTTC. Protein: CASRETGFFYGYTF.

This sequence joins TRBV6-4 and TRBJ2-1, with a weak D call TRBD2 (6 bases). CDR3 size: 13 residues. Between the trimmed V and J ends, which lost 4 bases and 8 bases, there was a span of 12 bases. Germline V gene sequence: CDR1 MRHNA, CDR2 SNTAGT. The chain's CDR3 is CASSVLPGDEQFF. The CDR3 DNA reads TGTGCCAGCAGTGTCCTCCCGGGGGATGAGCAGTTCTTC.

The V gene is TRBV5-1, the J gene TRBJ2-1, with a tentative D call TRBD1 (5 bases). Germline assignment: CDR1 SGHRS and CDR2 YFSETQ. The CDR3 runs 14 residues. V was shortened by 1 base and J by 0 bases, with 5 bases between the two germline ends. The DNA of the CDR3 is TGCGCCAGCAGCTTGCAGGGCTCCTACAATGAGCAGTTCTTC. Protein product: CASSLQGSYNEQFF. The entire variable domain, with the rest obtained from reference TRBV5-1 and TRBJ2-1, is as follows: KAGVTQTPRYLIKTRGQQVTLSCSPISGHRSVSWYQQTPGQGLQFLFEYFSETQRNKGNFPGRFSGRQFSNSRSEMNVSTLELGDSALYLCASSLQGSYNEQFFGPGTRLTVL.

This chain uses TRBV28 with TRBJ2-7; TRBD1 agrees at 10 bases. Germline lookup yields CDR1 MDHEN and CDR2 SYDVKM. V gave up 6 bases and J gave up 3 bases; unmatched junction bases: 17. This CDR3 has 18 residues. Here the CDR3 reads CASRQSRVRTGGYYEQYF. The CDR3, as DNA: TGTGCCAGCAGACAATCGCGGGTTAGGACAGGGGGTTACTACGAGCAGTACTTC.

The chain employs TRBV11-2 and TRBJ2-7, with D possibly called TRBD1 or TRBD2 (6 bases each). Germline values: CDR1 SGHAT, CDR2 FQNNGV. CDR3 length: 13 residues. Trimming took off 8 bases at V and 1 base at J, with 12 bases between the two ends. The CDR3 is CASAAGHSYEQYF. For the CDR3, the DNA is TGTGCCAGCGCCGCGGGACATTCCTACGAGCAGTACTTC.

The chain links TRBV19 to TRBJ2-3; TRBD1 aligns across 8 bases. Germline CDR1 is LNHDA and CDR2 is SQIVND (reference sequence). The CDR3 length is 14 residues. The V segment lost 3 bases and the J segment 8 bases; nucleotides outside the gene matches: 7. CDR3 protein: CASSMGTGLITQYF. The DNA for the CDR3 is TGTGCCAGTAGTATGGGGACAGGACTAATTACGCAGTATTTT.

J is TRBJ2-1 and V is TRBV5-4; possibly TRBD1 for D (5 bases). V was shortened by 3 bases and J by 5 bases, with 9 bases between the two germline ends. Germline V gene data show CDR1 as SGHNT and CDR2 as YYREEE (reference sequence). The CDR3 is 13 residues long. The CDR3 coding sequence is TGTGCCAGCAGCTACGACAGAGACAATGAGCAGTTCTTC. Its protein product is CASSYDRDNEQFF.

This sequence joins TRBV7-9 and TRBJ2-7; D might be TRBD1 (6 bases). V was shortened by 5 bases and J by 3 bases, with 11 bases between the two germline ends. Germline values: CDR1 SEHNR, CDR2 FQNEAQ (reference sequence). The CDR3 consists of 13 residues. CDR3 region: CASSPQGRYEQYF. The CDR3 coding sequence is TGTGCCAGCAGCCCACAGGGCCGCTACGAGCAGTACTTC.

This chain links TRBV6-1 with TRBJ1-1, with D unresolved. CDR1 MNHNS and CDR2 SASEGT come from the germline V gene. V was cut by 2 bases and J by 4 bases, with 11 bases left in between. The CDR3 loop spans 14 amino acids. CDR3 DNA: TGTGCCAGCAGTGAATCACCGGTTGTCACTGAAGCTTTCTTT. It yields the protein CASSESPVVTEAFF.

This rearrangement joins TRBV27 to TRBJ2-7; TRBD1 aligns across 7 bases. V was pared by 0 bases and J by 3 bases, with 5 bases of the junction left unmatched. The CDR3 length is 15 residues. Germline CDR1 is MNHEY and CDR2 is SMNVEV (reference sequence). The CDR3 nucleotides read TGTGCCAGCAGTTTATCGTTCGCAGGGGGCTACGAGCAGTACTTC. Protein product: CASSLSFAGGYEQYF.

The chain combines TRBV28 with TRBJ1-6; D remains unclear. CDR1 and CDR2 (germline): MDHEN, SYDVKM. CDR3 length: 16 amino acids. V was trimmed by 5 bases and J by 2 bases, leaving 13 bases between them. In DNA form, the CDR3 reads TGTGCCAGCAGTCGAGCGTCATCGGCCTATAATTCACCCCTCCACTTT. Its protein product is CASSRASSAYNSPLHF.

The rearrangement joins TRBV9 to TRBJ2-1; D ambiguous. The CDR3 spans 12 residues. Trimming removed 0 bases from V and 8 bases from J, with 6 bases in between. Germline assignment: CDR1 SGDLS and CDR2 YYNGEE. The DNA for the CDR3 is TGTGCCAGCAGCGTAGGAGCTGATGAGCAGTTCTTC. Amino acids: CASSVGADEQFF.

This chain connects TRBV19 to TRBJ2-3; TRBD1 agrees at 8 bases. The CDR3 is 15 amino acids. The V and J ends lost 10 bases and 3 bases, in that order; junction bases with no gene match: 12. Germline CDR1 is LNHDA and CDR2 is SQIVND (reference sequence). CDR3 residues: CATSWATGGTDTQYF. DNA of the CDR3: TGTGCCACATCGTGGGCCACAGGGGGGACAGATACGCAGTATTTT.

The chain combines TRBV4-1 with TRBJ1-4; 10 nucleotides align to TRBD1. After removal of 4 bases from V and 0 bases from J, the junction contained 2 bases not matched to a gene. The germline V gene has CDR1 MGHRA and CDR2 YSYEKL. The CDR3 is 16 residues long. The CDR3 DNA sequence: TGCGCCAGCAGCCCAGGGACAGGGGCAACTAATGAAAAACTGTTTTTT. Its protein is CASSPGTGATNEKLFF.

In its sample, this clone was seen once. The V gene is TRBV4-3, the J gene TRBJ2-3; a possible D gene is TRBD2 (5 bases). Per the germline V gene, CDR1 is LGHNA and CDR2 is YSLEER. The CDR3 length is 13 residues. The V and J ends lost 0 bases and 5 bases respectively, with 6 bases between them. CDR3 coding DNA: TGCGCCAGCAGCCAAGACGCGGGAGATACGCAGTATTTT. It encodes CASSQDAGDTQYF.

This chain joins TRBV6-5 and TRBJ1-1, with D perhaps TRBD1 (6 bases). Between the trimmed V and J ends, which lost 6 bases and 2 bases, there was a span of 13 bases. This CDR3 comprises 14 residues. Germline lookup yields CDR1 MNHEY and CDR2 SVGAGI. The CDR3 reads CASRRGGSNTEAFF. The DNA of the CDR3 is TGTGCCAGCAGAAGGGGGGGCAGTAACACTGAAGCTTTCTTT.